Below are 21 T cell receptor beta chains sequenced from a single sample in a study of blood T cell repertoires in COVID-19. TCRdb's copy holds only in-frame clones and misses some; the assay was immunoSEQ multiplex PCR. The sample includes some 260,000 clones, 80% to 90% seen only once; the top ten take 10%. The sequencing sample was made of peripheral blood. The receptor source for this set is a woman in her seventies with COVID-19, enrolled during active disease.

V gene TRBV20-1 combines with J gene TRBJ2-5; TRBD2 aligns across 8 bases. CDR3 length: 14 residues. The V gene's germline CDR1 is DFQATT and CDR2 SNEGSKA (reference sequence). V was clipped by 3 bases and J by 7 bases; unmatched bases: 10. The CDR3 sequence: CSASRHGRDVTQYF. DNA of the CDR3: TGCAGTGCTAGTCGCCACGGGAGGGATGTGACCCAGTACTTC.

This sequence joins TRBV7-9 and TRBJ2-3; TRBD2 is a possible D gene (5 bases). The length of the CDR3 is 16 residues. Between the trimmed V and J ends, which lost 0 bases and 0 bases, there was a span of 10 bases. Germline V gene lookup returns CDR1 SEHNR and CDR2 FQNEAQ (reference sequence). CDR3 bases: TGTGCCAGCAGCTTAGCGCCTAGCCATAGCACAGATACGCAGTATTTT. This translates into CASSLAPSHSTDTQYF.

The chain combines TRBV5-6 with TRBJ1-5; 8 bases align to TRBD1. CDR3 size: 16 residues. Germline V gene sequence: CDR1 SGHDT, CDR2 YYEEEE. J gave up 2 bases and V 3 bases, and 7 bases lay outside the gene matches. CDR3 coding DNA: TGTGCCAGCAGCTACCTTGACAGGGGAGGCAATCAGCCCCAGCATTTT. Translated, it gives CASSYLDRGGNQPQHF.

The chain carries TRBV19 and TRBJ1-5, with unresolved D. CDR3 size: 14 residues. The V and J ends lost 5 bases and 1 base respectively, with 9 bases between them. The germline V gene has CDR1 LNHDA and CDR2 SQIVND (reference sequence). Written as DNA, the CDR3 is TGTGCCAGTAGTTCAGTATCGAGCAATCAGCCCCAGCATTTT. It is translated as CASSSVSSNQPQHF.

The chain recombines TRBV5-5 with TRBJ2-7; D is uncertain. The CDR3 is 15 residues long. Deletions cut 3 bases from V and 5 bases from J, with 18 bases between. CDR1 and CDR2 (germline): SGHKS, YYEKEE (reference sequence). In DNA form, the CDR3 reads TGTGCCAGCAGCTGGATGGGCTCCTGGAATAACGAGCAGTACTTC. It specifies CASSWMGSWNNEQYF.

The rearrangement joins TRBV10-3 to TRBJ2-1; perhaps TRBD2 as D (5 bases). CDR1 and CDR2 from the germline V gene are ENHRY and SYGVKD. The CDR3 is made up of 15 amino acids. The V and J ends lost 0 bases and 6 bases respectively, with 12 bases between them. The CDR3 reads CAISESRVAGNEQFF. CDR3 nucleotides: TGTGCCATCAGTGAGTCGAGGGTAGCAGGCAATGAGCAGTTCTTC.

This CDR3 reads CASSLGSQAWGNTIYF. Here the CDR3 DNA reads TGTGCCAGCAGCTTAGGAAGCCAGGCGTGGGGAAACACCATATATTTT. The rearrangement links TRBV11-2 to TRBJ1-3; D gene uncertain. Deletions cut 1 base from V and 4 bases from J, with 14 bases between. This CDR3 has 16 amino acids. From germline, CDR1 is SGHAT and CDR2 FQNNGV.

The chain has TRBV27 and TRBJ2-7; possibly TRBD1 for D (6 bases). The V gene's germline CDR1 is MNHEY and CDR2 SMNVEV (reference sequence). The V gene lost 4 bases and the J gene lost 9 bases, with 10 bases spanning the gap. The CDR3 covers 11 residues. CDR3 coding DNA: TGTGCCAGCAGTTCCGGGACAAGGCAGTACTTC. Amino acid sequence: CASSSGTRQYF.

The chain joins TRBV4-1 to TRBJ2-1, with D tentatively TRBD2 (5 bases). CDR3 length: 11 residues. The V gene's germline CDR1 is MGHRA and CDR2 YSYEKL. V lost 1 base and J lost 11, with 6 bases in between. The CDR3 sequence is CASSQAGKQFF. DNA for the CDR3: TGCGCCAGCAGCCAAGCGGGAAAGCAGTTCTTC.

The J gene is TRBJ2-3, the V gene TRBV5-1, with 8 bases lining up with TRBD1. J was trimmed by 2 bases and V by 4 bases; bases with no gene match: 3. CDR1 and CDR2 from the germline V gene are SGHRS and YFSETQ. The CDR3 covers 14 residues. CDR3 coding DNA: TGCGCCAGCAGCGTGACAGGGGTCACAGATACGCAGTATTTT. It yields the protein CASSVTGVTDTQYF.

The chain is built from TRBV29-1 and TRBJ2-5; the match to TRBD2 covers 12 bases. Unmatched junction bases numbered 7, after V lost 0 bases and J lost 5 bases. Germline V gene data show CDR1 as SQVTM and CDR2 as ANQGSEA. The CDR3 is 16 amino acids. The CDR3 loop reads CSVEDRRLAGVETQYF. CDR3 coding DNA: TGCAGCGTTGAAGACCGTCGACTAGCGGGAGTTGAGACCCAGTACTTC.

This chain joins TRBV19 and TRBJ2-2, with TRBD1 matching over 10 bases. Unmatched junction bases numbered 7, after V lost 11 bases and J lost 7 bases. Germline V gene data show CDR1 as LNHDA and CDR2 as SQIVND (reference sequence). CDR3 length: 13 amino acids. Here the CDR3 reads CAVRQGAVGELFF. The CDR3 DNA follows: TGTGCCGTCCGACAGGGGGCTGTCGGGGAGCTGTTTTTT.

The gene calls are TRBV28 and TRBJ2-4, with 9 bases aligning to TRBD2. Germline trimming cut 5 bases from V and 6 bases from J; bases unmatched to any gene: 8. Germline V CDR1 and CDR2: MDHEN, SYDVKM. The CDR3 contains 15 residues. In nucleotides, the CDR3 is TGTGCCAGCAGTAAAGTAGCGGGAGAAGCAAACATTCAGTACTTC. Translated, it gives CASSKVAGEANIQYF.

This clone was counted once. The DNA for the CDR3 is TGTGCCTGGAGTGTCCTAGCGGGGCGGGATGAGCAGTTCTTC. Residues: CAWSVLAGRDEQFF. This rearrangement joins TRBV30 to TRBJ2-1; 9 bases are a match to TRBD2. With 0 bases clipped from V and 8 bases from J, the junction kept 5 bases outside the gene matches. The V gene's germline CDR1 is GTSNPN and CDR2 SVGIG (reference sequence). The CDR3 extends over 14 amino acids. The full variable domain, in which reference TRBV30 and TRBJ2-1 provide the parts outside the CDR3, is SQTIHQWPATLVQPVGSPLSLECTVEGTSNPNLYWYRQAAGRGLQLLFYSVGIGQISSEVPQNLSASRPQDRQFILSSKKLLLSDSGFYLCAWSVLAGRDEQFFGPGTRLTVL.

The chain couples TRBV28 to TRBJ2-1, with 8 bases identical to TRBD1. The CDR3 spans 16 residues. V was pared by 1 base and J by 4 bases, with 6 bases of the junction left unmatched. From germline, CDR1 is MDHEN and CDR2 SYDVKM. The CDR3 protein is CASSLLDRAYYNEQFF. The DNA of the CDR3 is TGTGCCAGCAGTTTATTGGACAGGGCCTATTACAATGAGCAGTTCTTC.

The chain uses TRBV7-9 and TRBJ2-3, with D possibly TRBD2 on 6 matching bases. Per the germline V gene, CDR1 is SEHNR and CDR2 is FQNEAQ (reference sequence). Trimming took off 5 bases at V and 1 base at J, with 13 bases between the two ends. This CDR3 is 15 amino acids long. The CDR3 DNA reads TGTGCCAGCAGCCCCCGGGGCGGGGGCACAGATACGCAGTATTTT. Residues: CASSPRGGGTDTQYF.

The CDR3, as DNA: TGTGCCAGCAGGGTAAGGGCGGGAGACCACAATGAGCAGTTCTTC. Its translation: CASRVRAGDHNEQFF. The J gene is TRBJ2-1, the V gene TRBV7-2; 7 nucleotides line up with TRBD2. Germline V gives CDR1 SGHTA, CDR2 FQGNSA. CDR3 length: 15 amino acids. With 6 bases clipped from V and 5 bases from J, the junction kept 10 bases outside the gene matches.

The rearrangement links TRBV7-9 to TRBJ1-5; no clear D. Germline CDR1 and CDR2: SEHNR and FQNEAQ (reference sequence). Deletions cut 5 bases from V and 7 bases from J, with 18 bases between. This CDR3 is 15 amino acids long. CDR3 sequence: CASSRDGRPWQPQHF. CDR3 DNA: TGTGCCAGCAGCAGAGATGGCAGGCCTTGGCAGCCCCAGCATTTT.

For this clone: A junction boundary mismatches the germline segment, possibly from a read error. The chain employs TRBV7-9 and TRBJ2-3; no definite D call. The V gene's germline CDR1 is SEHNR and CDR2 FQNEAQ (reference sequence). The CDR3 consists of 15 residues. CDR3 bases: TGTGCCAGCAGCATAGCAGATACTAGCACAGATACGCAGTATTTT. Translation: CASSIADTSTDTQYF.

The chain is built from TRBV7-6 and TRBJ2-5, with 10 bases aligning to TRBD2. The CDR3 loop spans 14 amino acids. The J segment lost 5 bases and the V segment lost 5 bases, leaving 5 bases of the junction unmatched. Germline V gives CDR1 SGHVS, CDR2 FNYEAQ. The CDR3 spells CASSASGSVETQYF. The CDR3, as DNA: TGTGCCAGCAGCGCTAGCGGGAGTGTTGAGACCCAGTACTTC.

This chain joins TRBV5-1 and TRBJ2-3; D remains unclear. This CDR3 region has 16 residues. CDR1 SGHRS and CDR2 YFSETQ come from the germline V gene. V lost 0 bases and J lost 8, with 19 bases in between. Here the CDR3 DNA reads TGCGCCAGCAGCTTGGGCGGAACACTACAAGCGAGTACGCAGTATTTT. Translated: CASSLGGTLQASTQYF. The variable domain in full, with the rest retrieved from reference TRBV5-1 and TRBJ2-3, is KAGVTQTPRYLIKTRGQQVTLSCSPISGHRSVSWYQQTPGQGLQFLFEYFSETQRNKGNFPGRFSGRQFSNSRSEMNVSTLELGDSALYLCASSLGGTLQASTQYFGPGTRLTVL.